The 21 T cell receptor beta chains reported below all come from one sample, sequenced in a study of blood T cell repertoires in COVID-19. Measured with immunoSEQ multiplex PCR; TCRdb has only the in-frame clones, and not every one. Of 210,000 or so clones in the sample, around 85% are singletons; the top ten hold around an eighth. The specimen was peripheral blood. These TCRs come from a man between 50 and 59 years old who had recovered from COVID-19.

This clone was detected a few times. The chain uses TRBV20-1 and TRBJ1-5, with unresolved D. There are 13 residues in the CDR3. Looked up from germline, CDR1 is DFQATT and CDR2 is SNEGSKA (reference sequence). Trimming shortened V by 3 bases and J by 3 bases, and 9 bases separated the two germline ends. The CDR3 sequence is CSASLFINQPQHF. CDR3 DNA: TGCAGTGCTAGTCTCTTTATCAATCAGCCCCAGCATTTT.

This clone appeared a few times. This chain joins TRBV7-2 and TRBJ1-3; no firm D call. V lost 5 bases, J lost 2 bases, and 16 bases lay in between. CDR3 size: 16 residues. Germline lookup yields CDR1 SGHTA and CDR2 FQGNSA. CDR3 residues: CASSLRGGSTGNTIYF. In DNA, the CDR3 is TGTGCCAGCAGCCTACGGGGTGGGTCTACTGGAAACACCATATATTTT.

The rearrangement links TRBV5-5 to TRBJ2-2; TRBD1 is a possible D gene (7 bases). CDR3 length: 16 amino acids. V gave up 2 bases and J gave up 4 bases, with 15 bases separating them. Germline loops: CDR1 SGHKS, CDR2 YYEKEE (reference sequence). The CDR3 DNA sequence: TGTGCCAGCAGCTTACCCACAGGGGACTTCACCGGGGAGCTGTTTTTT. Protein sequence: CASSLPTGDFTGELFF.

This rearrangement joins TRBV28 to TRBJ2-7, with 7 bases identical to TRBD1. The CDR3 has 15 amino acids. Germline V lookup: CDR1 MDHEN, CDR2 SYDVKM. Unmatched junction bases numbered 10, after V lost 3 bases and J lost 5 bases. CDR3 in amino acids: CASSLFYRGNNEQYF. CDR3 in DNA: TGTGCCAGCAGTTTGTTTTACAGGGGTAACAACGAGCAGTACTTC.

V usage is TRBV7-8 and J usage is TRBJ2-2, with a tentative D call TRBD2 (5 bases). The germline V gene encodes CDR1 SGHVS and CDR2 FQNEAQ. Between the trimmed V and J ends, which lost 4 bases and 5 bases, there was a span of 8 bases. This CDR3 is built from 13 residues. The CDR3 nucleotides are TGTGCCAGCAGCTCTTCGGGGACCGGGGAGCTGTTTTTT. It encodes CASSSSGTGELFF.

The CDR3, as DNA: TGTGCCTGGATACAGTCCAATGAGCAGTTCTTC. It codes for CAWIQSNEQFF. V usage is TRBV30 and J usage is TRBJ2-1, with unresolved D. Per the germline V gene, CDR1 is GTSNPN and CDR2 is SVGIG (reference sequence). The CDR3 contains 11 residues. Trimming stripped 4 bases from V and 6 bases from J, with 7 bases between. The variable domain in full, with the rest retrieved from reference TRBV30 and TRBJ2-1, is SQTIHQWPATLVQPVGSPLSLECTVEGTSNPNLYWYRQAAGRGLQLLFYSVGIGQISSEVPQNLSASRPQDRQFILSSKKLLLSDSGFYLCAWIQSNEQFFGPGTRLTVL.

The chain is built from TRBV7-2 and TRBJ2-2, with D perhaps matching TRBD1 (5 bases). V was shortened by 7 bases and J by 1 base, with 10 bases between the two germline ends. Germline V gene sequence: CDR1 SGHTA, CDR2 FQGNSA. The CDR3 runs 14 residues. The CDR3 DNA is TGTGCCAGCATCCCTACAGGGAACACCGGGGAGCTGTTTTTT. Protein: CASIPTGNTGELFF. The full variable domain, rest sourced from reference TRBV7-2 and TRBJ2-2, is GAGVSQSPSNKVTEKGKDVELRCDPISGHTALYWYRQSLGQGLEFLIYFQGNSAPDKSGLPSDRFSAERTGGSVSTLTIQRTQQEDSAVYLCASIPTGNTGELFFGEGSRLTVL.

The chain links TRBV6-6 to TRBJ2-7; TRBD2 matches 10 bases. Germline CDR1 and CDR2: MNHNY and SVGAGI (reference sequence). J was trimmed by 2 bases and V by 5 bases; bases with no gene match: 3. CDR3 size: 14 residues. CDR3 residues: CASSRTSGTYEQYF. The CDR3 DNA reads TGTGCCAGCAGTCGGACTAGCGGCACCTACGAGCAGTACTTC.

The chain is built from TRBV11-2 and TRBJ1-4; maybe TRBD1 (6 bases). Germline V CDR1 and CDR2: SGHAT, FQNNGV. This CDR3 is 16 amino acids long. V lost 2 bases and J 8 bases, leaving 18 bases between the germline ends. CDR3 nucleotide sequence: TGTGCCAGCAGCTTATATTTCGGCAGGGGTGAAGAAAAACTGTTTTTT. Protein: CASSLYFGRGEEKLFF.

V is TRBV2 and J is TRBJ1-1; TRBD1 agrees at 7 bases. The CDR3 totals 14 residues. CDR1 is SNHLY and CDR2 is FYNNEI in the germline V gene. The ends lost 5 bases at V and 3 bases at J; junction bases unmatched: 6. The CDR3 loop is CASSTRTGYTEAFF. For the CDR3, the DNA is TGTGCCAGCAGTACCCGGACAGGCTACACTGAAGCTTTCTTT. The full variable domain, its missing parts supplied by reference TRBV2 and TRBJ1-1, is EPEVTQTPSHQVTQMGQEVILRCVPISNHLYFYWYRQILGQKVEFLVSFYNNEISEKSEIFDDQFSVERPDGSNFTLKIRSTKLEDSAMYFCASSTRTGYTEAFFGQGTRLTVV.

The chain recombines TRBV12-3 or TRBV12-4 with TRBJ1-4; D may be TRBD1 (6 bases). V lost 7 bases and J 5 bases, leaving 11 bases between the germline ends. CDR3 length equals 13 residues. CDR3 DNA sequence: TGTGCCAGCATGAGGGGGGGGAATGAAAAACTGTTTTTT. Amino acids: CASMRGGNEKLFF.

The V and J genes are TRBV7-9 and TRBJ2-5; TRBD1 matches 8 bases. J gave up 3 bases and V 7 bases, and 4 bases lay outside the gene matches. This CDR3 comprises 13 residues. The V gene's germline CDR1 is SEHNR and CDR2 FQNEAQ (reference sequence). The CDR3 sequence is CASTRTGKETQYF. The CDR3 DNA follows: TGTGCCAGCACCAGGACAGGGAAAGAGACCCAGTACTTC.

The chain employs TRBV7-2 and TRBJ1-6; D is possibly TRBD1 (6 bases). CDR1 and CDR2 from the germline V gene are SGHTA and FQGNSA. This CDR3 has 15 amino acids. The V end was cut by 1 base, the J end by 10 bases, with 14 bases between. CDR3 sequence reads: CASSLGVRGRSPLHF. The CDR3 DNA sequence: TGTGCCAGCAGCTTAGGGGTCAGGGGAAGATCACCCCTCCACTTT.

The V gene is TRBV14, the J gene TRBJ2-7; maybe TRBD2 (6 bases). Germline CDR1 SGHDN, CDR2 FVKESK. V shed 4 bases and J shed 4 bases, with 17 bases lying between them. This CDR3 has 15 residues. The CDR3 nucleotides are TGTGCCAGCAGCCCCAGGGAGGCCCTTCCATACGAGCAGTACTTC. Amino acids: CASSPREALPYEQYF.

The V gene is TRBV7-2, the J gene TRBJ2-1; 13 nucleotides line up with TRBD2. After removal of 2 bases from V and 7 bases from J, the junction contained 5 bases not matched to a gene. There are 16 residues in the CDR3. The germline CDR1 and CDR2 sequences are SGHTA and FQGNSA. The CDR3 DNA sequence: TGTGCCAGCAGCTTACGACTAGCGGGAGGTAAGAATGAGCAGTTCTTC. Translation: CASSLRLAGGKNEQFF.

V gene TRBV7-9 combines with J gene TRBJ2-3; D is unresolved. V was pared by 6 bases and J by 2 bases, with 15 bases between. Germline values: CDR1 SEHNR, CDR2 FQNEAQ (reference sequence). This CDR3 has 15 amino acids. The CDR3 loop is CASRPYRILTDTQYF. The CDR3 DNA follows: TGTGCCAGCAGGCCGTACAGAATACTCACAGATACGCAGTATTTT.

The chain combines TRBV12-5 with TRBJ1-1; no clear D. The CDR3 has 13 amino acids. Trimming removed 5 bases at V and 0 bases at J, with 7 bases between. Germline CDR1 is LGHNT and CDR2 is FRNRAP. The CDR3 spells CASGTEMNTEAFF. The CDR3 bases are TGTGCTAGTGGTACAGAAATGAACACTGAAGCTTTCTTT. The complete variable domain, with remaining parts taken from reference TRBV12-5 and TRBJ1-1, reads DARVTQTPRHKVTEMGQEVTMRCQPILGHNTVFWYRQTMMQGLELLAYFRNRAPLDDSGMPKDRFSAEMPDATLATLKIQPSEPRDSAVYFCASGTEMNTEAFFGQGTRLTVV.

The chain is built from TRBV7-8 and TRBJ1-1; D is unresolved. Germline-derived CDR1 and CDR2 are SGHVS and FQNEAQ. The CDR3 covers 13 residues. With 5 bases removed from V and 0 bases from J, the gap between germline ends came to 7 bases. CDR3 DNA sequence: TGTGCCAGCAGCCGGGAGGTGAACACTGAAGCTTTCTTT. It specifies CASSREVNTEAFF. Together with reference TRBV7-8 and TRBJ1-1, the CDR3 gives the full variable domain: GAGVSQSPRYKVAKRGQDVALRCDPISGHVSLFWYQQALGQGPEFLTYFQNEAQLDKSGLPSDRFFAERPEGSVSTLKIQRTQQEDSAVYLCASSREVNTEAFFGQGTRLTVV.

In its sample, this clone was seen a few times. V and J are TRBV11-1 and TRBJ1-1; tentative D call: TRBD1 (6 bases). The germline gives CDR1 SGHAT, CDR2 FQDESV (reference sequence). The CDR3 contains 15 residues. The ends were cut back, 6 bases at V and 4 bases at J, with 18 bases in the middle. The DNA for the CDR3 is TGTGCCAGCAGTAACTCCCAGGGGAGAGGCACTGAAGCTTTCTTT. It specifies CASSNSQGRGTEAFF.

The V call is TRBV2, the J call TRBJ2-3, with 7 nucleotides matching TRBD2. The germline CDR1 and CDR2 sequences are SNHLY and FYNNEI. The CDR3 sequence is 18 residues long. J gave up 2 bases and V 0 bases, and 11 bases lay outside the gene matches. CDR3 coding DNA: TGTGCCAGCAGTGAAGCCTACATTTGGGGAGGGACCACAGATACGCAGTATTTT. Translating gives CASSEAYIWGGTTDTQYF.

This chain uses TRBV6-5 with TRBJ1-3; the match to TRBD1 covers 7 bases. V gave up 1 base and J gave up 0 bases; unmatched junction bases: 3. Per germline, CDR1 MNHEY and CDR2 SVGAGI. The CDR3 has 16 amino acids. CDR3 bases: TGTGCCAGCAGTTACTTCCACAGGGGCTCTGGAAACACCATATATTTT. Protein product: CASSYFHRGSGNTIYF.